This T cell receptor (beta chain) emerged from a study of blood T cell repertoires in COVID-19. Study in general: The samples span acute and convalescent COVID-19 from the United States, Italy and Spain.

CDR3 size: 13 residues. The germline CDR1 and CDR2 sequences are LGHDT and YNNKEL (reference sequence). The V end lost 2 bases, the J end lost 4 bases, and 7 bases lay between the germline ends. Libraries were prepared by immunoSEQ multiplex PCR; TCRdb keeps only in-frame clonotypes and omits some of them. The sample holds 210,000 or so clones, roughly 78% seen once. This clone was observed a single time. The sample taken for sequencing was peripheral blood. The sequence came from a woman between 40 and 55 years old with acute or convalescent COVID-19. This chain connects TRBV3-1 (or the pseudogene TRBV3-2) to TRBJ2-3; D is uncertain. The CDR3 DNA sequence: TGTGCCAGCAGCCAATATCGAGCAGATACGCAGTATTTT. This codes for CASSQYRADTQYF.